This TCR beta chain was documented in a study of control samples from healthy donors and cancer patients. The repertoire was sequenced with immunoSEQ multiplex PCR; TCRdb's copy has only in-frame clones and lacks some. The sample contains tens of thousands of clones, 91% of which appear only once. Trimming pared 1 base from V and 3 bases from J, leaving 9 bases between. The CDR3 sequence is 15 residues long. Germline V gene data show CDR1 as SGHTA and CDR2 as FQGNSA. This sequence was found in a man aged 45-60 years with lung cancer. The specimen sequenced was PBMCs. The chain links TRBV7-2 to TRBJ1-4; the D is unclear. Here the CDR3 reads CASSLGSSPNEKLFF. For the CDR3, the DNA is TGTGCCAGCAGCTTAGGCTCCTCACCTAATGAAAAACTGTTTTTT.